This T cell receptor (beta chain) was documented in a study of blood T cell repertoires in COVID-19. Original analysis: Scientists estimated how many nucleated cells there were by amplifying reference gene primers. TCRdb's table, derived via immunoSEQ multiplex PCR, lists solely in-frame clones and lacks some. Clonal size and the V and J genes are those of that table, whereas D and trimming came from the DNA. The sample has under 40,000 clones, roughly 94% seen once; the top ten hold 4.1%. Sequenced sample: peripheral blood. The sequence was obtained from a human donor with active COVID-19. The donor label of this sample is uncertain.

The CDR3 loop reads CASRGQGGYNEQFF. CDR3 nucleotide sequence: TGTGCCAGCAGGGGACAGGGGGGATACAATGAGCAGTTCTTC. This rearrangement joins TRBV28 to TRBJ2-1; the match to TRBD1 covers 11 bases. Germline trimming cut 6 bases from V and 4 bases from J; bases unmatched to any gene: 2. CDR3 length: 14 amino acids. Per germline, CDR1 MDHEN and CDR2 SYDVKM.